This entry lists 5 T cell receptor beta chains sequenced from one sample in a study of human T cells and chemical hapten exposure. TCRdb re-derived calls from the RACE reads in MiXCR, one entry per CDR3 protein. The table lists approximately 100,000 distinct CDR3 sequences, 9% to 15% of them singletons. Indicated time point: pre-sensitization, week 0. Treatment defined: therapeutic diphenylcyclopropenone sensitization with weekly scalp DPC. The source material was whole blood, sampled in connection with sensitization to the hapten diphenylcyclopropenone (DPC). The receptors were gathered from a woman in her forties or fifties with alopecia areata. Some clones in this sample may be carry-over from other donors' samples.

The chain employs TRBV7-2 and TRBJ2-7; TRBD1 is a possible D gene (6 bases). V was pared by 0 bases and J by 0 bases, with 12 bases between. The CDR3 sequence is 16 residues long. The V gene's germline CDR1 is SGHTA and CDR2 FQGNSA. The CDR3 nucleotides are TGTGCCAGCAGCTTAGCGTTGACAGGCCTCTCCTACGAGCAGTACTTC. Amino acids: CASSLALTGLSYEQYF.

This clonotype came up many times. This CDR3 reads CASSKTNGVPDTEAFF. The CDR3 nucleotides are TGTGCCAGCAGCAAAACGAATGGGGTTCCGGACACTGAAGCTTTCTTT. V and J are TRBV21-1 and TRBJ1-1. TRBV21-1 is listed as a pseudogene. The CDR3 totals 16 residues.

V and J are TRBV18 and TRBJ2-7, with D perhaps matching TRBD2 (6 bases). The CDR3 covers 14 residues. From germline, CDR1 is KGHSH and CDR2 LQKENI. V was trimmed by 1 base and J by 2 bases, leaving 9 bases between them. The CDR3 coding sequence is TGTGCCAGCTCACCACGAGGGAGGCCCTACGAGCAGTACTTC. Residues: CASSPRGRPYEQYF.

The chain uses TRBV7-9 and TRBJ2-1; D is perhaps TRBD2 (6 bases). Germline lookup yields CDR1 SEHNR and CDR2 FQNEAQ (reference sequence). With 3 bases removed from V and 5 bases from J, the gap between germline ends came to 11 bases. This CDR3 comprises 14 residues. The CDR3 DNA sequence: TGTGCCAGCAGCTTGGGCGGGACGGACAATGAGCAGTTCTTC. It encodes CASSLGGTDNEQFF.

In its sample, this clonotype was seen a few times. The genes are TRBV20-1 and TRBJ2-1, with D perhaps assigned TRBD1 or TRBD2 (5 bases each). The CDR3 runs 15 residues. The germline V gene encodes CDR1 DFQATT and CDR2 SNEGSKA (reference sequence). V gave up 5 bases and J gave up 4 bases, with 18 bases separating them. CDR3 protein: CSAPRSLGGYNEQFF. The CDR3 DNA reads TGCAGTGCTCCCCGGTCCCTTGGGGGTTACAATGAGCAGTTCTTC.